What follows describes a single TCR beta chain. Its antigen specificity is not known. No much larger clone exists at a distance of one base, and base qualities are not known. The immunoSEQ assay used for TCR sequencing gave the T-cell fraction in both tumor and uninvolved lung tissue. Per the authors' processing: In the survival analysis, patients were divided into a high T-cell fraction group (upper tertile) and a low T-cell fraction group (lower two tertiles), and the two groups were compared using a log-rank test. A signed-rank test was used to check for differences in T-cell fraction between paired tumor and uninvolved lung. The source is immuneACCESS, and TCRdb retained only in-frame sequences with V and J called. Part of the clones is not carried over; for the studies checked, unresolved V genes explain less than half of this, and the remainder is unexplained. D and trimming were read from the DNA, whereas the V and J calls and clone size are those reported in that table. This sample has approximately 13,000 clones in its table, and more than 65% of those were observed once. Around an eighth of the sample is in the top ten clones.

According to the germline V gene, CDR1 reads ENHRY and CDR2 reads SYGVKD. Trimming removed 2 bases from V and 5 bases from J, leaving 18 bases between the germline ends. The CDR3 spans 16 residues, from the cysteine through the phenylalanine. The DNA shown is the 48-base CDR3, in frame from base 1. Enrollment in ICON was initiated in 2016, and the last patient was enrolled in 2018. In a subcohort of 80 or so patients, fresh tumor and matched uninvolved tissue were collected for in-depth immune analyses, with TCR sequencing among those analyses. DNA for TCR sequencing was isolated from bulk tissue, and no cell sorting was done. The entry originates in a study of tumor-infiltrating lymphocytes in localized non-small cell lung cancer (TCRdb year 2021). In the study overall: The cohort covered several histologies, both smokers and never-smokers, and patients whose samples were collected after neoadjuvant chemotherapy. In total, the ICON cohort consisted of approximately 140 surgical patients with localized non-small cell lung cancer who had their tumors resected. From each patient came resected tumor tissue plus uninvolved lung tissue from that same patient, and the uninvolved lung tissue was described as non-adjacent to the tumor. Alongside flow cytometry, multiplex immunofluorescence, RNA-seq, exome sequencing and proteomics, TCR sequencing was applied to the same patients as one of several integrated assays. For 55 patients, immunoSEQ T-cell fraction was compared between paired tumor and uninvolved lung.

Findings and caveats that apply to the study as a whole: No association of tumor T-cell fraction from TCR sequencing with recurrence-free survival was found (p = 0.61). TCR-derived T-cell fraction did not differ between the flow cytometry-defined immunotypes IM1 (good prognosis) and IM2 (poor prognosis). Since assay coverage differed from patient to patient depending on how much tissue was available, TCR sequencing was done for only a subset of the cohort. In line with immunofluorescence CD3 counts, TCRbeta sequencing supported higher T cell infiltration in tumors compared with uninvolved lung tissue. Because different assays used different pieces of the same tissue, intratumor heterogeneity could not be separated from technical variation.

The rearranged chain carries TRBV10-3 and TRBJ2-5; the best D guess is TRBD2, with 6 bases matching. Material: lung tumor tissue. The TCR sequence derives from a human donor with non-small cell lung cancer. Here the CDR3 is given as CAISEPEPGEAETQYF. The sequence in DNA is TGTGCCATCAGTGAGCCCGAACCGGGGGAAGCGGAGACCCAGTACTTC.